This record looks at one T cell receptor (beta chain) sequence and its context. Its antigen remains unidentified. This sample is drawn from a study of T cell repertoires in cytomegalovirus infection. Study at large: The public TCR beta signatures pointed to both CMV infection and matching HLA type.

Study outcomes and limitations: HLA-C-restricted CMV clonotypes gave the most frequent clonotype in two of eight donors. CMV carriers with the relevant HLA were identified by cumulative public TCR beta family frequency.

This CDR3 comprises 17 residues. Trimming removed 2 bases from V and 6 bases from J; junction bases left unmatched: 13. The germline V gene encodes CDR1 MNHEY and CDR2 SVGAGI. A single record per CDR3 protein comes from TCRdb applying MiXCR to the reads. The sample shows some 680,000 distinct CDR3 sequences, about 40% of them seen only once. Sequenced input: PBMCs. The clonotype was recovered from a human donor in good health (CMV status not recorded). Some clones in this sample may be carry-over from other donors' samples. The J gene is TRBJ1-2, the V gene TRBV6-5; 9 positions match TRBD1. The CDR3 loop reads CASSYLWGQGGSDGYTF. DNA of the CDR3: TGTGCCAGCAGTTACCTGTGGGGACAGGGAGGATCGGATGGCTACACCTTC.